This TCR beta chain is drawn from a study of radiotherapy plus CTLA-4 blockade in lung cancer. TCRdb's table, derived via immunoSEQ multiplex PCR, lists solely in-frame clones and lacks some. The profile shows roughly 86,000 clones, around 83% of them singletons. This clone was found a few times. CDR1 is SGDLS, CDR2 YYNGEE, per germline. Trimming pared 0 bases from V and 9 bases from J, leaving 10 bases between. This CDR3 spans 14 amino acids. This chain uses TRBV9 with TRBJ1-6; no firm D call. This sequence was found in a human donor with non-small cell lung cancer who had stable disease on radiotherapy plus ipilimumab. The specimen comprised peripheral blood, sampled from a patient treated with radiotherapy plus ipilimumab. The CDR3 DNA sequence: TGTGCCAGCAGCGTAGGGTCAGAGGTTTCACCCCTCCACTTT. This codes for CASSVGSEVSPLHF.